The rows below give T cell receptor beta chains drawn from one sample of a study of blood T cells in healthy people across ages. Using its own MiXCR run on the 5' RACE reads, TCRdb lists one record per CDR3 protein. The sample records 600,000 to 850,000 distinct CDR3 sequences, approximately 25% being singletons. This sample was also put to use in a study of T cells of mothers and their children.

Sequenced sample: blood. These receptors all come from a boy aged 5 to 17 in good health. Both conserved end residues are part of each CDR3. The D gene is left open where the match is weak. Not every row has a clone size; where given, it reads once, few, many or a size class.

cdr3_aa: CSVEMDTKNIQYF
cdr3_nt: TGCAGCGTTGAAATGGATACCAAAAACATTCAGTACTTC
cdr3_length: 13
v_call: TRBV29-1
d_call: .
j_call: TRBJ2-4
clone_size: .

cdr3_aa: CASSQGRLSQETQYF
cdr3_nt: TGTGCCAGCAGCCAAGGACGGCTTTCCCAAGAGACCCAGTACTTC
cdr3_length: 15
v_call: TRBV3-1
d_call: .
j_call: TRBJ2-5
clone_size: few

cdr3_aa: CSATGGSYEQYF
cdr3_nt: TGCAGTGCTACTGGGGGGTCCTACGAGCAGTACTTC
cdr3_length: 12
v_call: TRBV20-1
d_call: .
j_call: TRBJ2-7
clone_size: many

cdr3_aa: CASSKSGPPSYEQYF
cdr3_nt: TGTGCCAGCAGCAAGAGCGGGCCGCCTTCCTACGAGCAGTACTTC
cdr3_length: 15
v_call: TRBV7-3
d_call: .
j_call: TRBJ2-7
clone_size: few

cdr3_aa: CASSLGGQDIYGYTF
cdr3_nt: TGTGCCAGCAGCTTAGGAGGACAGGACATCTATGGCTACACCTTC
cdr3_length: 15
v_call: TRBV13
d_call: TRBD1
j_call: TRBJ1-2
clone_size: .

cdr3_aa: CASSFPGQGNTEAFF
cdr3_nt: TGTGCCAGCAGTTTTCCGGGACAGGGAAACACTGAAGCTTTCTTT
cdr3_length: 15
v_call: TRBV6-6
d_call: TRBD1
j_call: TRBJ1-1
clone_size: few

cdr3_aa: CSARDPGRGGLTDTQYF
cdr3_nt: TGCAGTGCTAGAGATCCGGGGCGGGGGGGCCTGACAGATACGCAGTATTTT
cdr3_length: 17
v_call: TRBV20-1
d_call: TRBD2
j_call: TRBJ2-3
clone_size: .

cdr3_aa: CASSSGQGLEKLFF
cdr3_nt: TGTGCCAGCAGCTCCGGACAGGGGCTTGAAAAACTGTTTTTT
cdr3_length: 14
v_call: TRBV7-9
d_call: TRBD1
j_call: TRBJ1-4
clone_size: .

cdr3_aa: CASSQALPMNTEAFF
cdr3_nt: TGTGCCAGCAGCCAAGCATTGCCGATGAACACTGAAGCTTTCTTT
cdr3_length: 15
v_call: TRBV14
d_call: .
j_call: TRBJ1-1
clone_size: few

cdr3_aa: CARNSGREVNEQFF
cdr3_nt: TGCGCCAGAAATTCCGGTCGGGAGGTCAATGAGCAGTTCTTC
cdr3_length: 14
v_call: TRBV5-1
d_call: TRBD2
j_call: TRBJ2-1
clone_size: few

cdr3_aa: CASSYDPKETQYF
cdr3_nt: TGTGCCAGCAGTTACGACCCGAAAGAGACCCAGTACTTC
cdr3_length: 13
v_call: TRBV6-5
d_call: .
j_call: TRBJ2-5
clone_size: .

cdr3_aa: CASGPGRDQPQHF
cdr3_nt: TGTGCCAGCGGACCGGGGAGGGATCAGCCCCAGCATTTT
cdr3_length: 13
v_call: TRBV7-9
d_call: .
j_call: TRBJ1-5
clone_size: .

cdr3_aa: CASSPSIGQFQETQYF
cdr3_nt: TGTGCCAGCAGTCCCTCTATAGGGCAGTTCCAAGAGACCCAGTACTTC
cdr3_length: 16
v_call: TRBV27
d_call: .
j_call: TRBJ2-5
clone_size: few

cdr3_aa: CASSPLPGDEQFF
cdr3_nt: TGTGCCAGCAGCCCCCTCCCAGGGGATGAGCAGTTCTTC
cdr3_length: 13
v_call: TRBV4-2
d_call: .
j_call: TRBJ2-1
clone_size: few

cdr3_aa: CASSFGRRGGKETQYF
cdr3_nt: TGTGCCAGCAGCTTCGGTCGTAGAGGGGGTAAAGAGACCCAGTACTTC
cdr3_length: 16
v_call: TRBV5-7
d_call: .
j_call: TRBJ2-5
clone_size: .

cdr3_aa: CASSWTSGSHEQYF
cdr3_nt: TGTGCCAGCAGTTGGACTAGCGGGAGCCACGAGCAGTACTTC
cdr3_length: 14
v_call: TRBV6-5
d_call: TRBD2
j_call: TRBJ2-7
clone_size: .

cdr3_aa: CAISEGQGAYEQYF
cdr3_nt: TGTGCCATCAGTGAGGGACAGGGGGCCTACGAGCAGTACTTC
cdr3_length: 14
v_call: TRBV10-3
d_call: TRBD1
j_call: TRBJ2-7
clone_size: .

cdr3_aa: CASSVDGTGRYTF
cdr3_nt: TGTGCCAGCAGTGTGGACGGGACAGGTCGCTACACCTTC
cdr3_length: 13
v_call: TRBV12-3/TRBV12-4
d_call: TRBD1
j_call: TRBJ1-2
clone_size: .

cdr3_aa: CASSEGQGALGNTIYF
cdr3_nt: TGTGCCAGCAGTGAAGGTCAGGGGGCGCTCGGAAACACCATATATTTT
cdr3_length: 16
v_call: TRBV6-1
d_call: TRBD1
j_call: TRBJ1-3
clone_size: few

cdr3_aa: CASSEFRDRGNEKLFF
cdr3_nt: TGTGCCAGCAGTGAATTCCGGGACAGGGGTAATGAAAAACTGTTTTTT
cdr3_length: 16
v_call: TRBV25-1
d_call: TRBD1
j_call: TRBJ1-4
clone_size: .

cdr3_aa: CASSVGQSDNQPQHF
cdr3_nt: TGTGCCAGCAGCGTTGGACAGAGTGACAATCAGCCCCAGCATTTT
cdr3_length: 15
v_call: TRBV9
d_call: .
j_call: TRBJ1-5
clone_size: .

cdr3_aa: CASSLFPFTSGGTDTQYF
cdr3_nt: TGTGCCAGCAGCTTATTTCCTTTTACTAGCGGTGGCACAGATACGCAGTATTTT
cdr3_length: 18
v_call: TRBV7-3
d_call: TRBD2
j_call: TRBJ2-3
clone_size: few

cdr3_aa: CSARETTGPNPSGANVLTF
cdr3_nt: TGCAGTGCTAGGGAAACGACAGGGCCAAACCCCTCTGGGGCCAACGTCCTGACTTTC
cdr3_length: 19
v_call: TRBV20-1
d_call: TRBD1
j_call: TRBJ2-6
clone_size: few

cdr3_aa: CASSPGGKATNEKLFF
cdr3_nt: TGTGCCAGCAGCCCCGGGGGGAAGGCAACTAATGAAAAACTGTTTTTT
cdr3_length: 16
v_call: TRBV7-2
d_call: .
j_call: TRBJ1-4
clone_size: .

cdr3_aa: CASSDYGNEQFF
cdr3_nt: TGTGCCAGCAGTGATTACGGCAATGAGCAGTTCTTC
cdr3_length: 12
v_call: TRBV2
d_call: .
j_call: TRBJ2-1
clone_size: few

cdr3_aa: CASSQSGGPETF
cdr3_nt: TGTGCCAGCAGCCAATCTGGCGGTCCGGAAACCTTC
cdr3_length: 12
v_call: TRBV3-1
d_call: .
j_call: TRBJ1-2
clone_size: .

cdr3_aa: CASSRQKLAKNIQYF
cdr3_nt: TGTGCCAGCAGCAGACAGAAACTAGCCAAAAACATCCAGTACTTC
cdr3_length: 15
v_call: TRBV21-1
d_call: .
j_call: TRBJ2-4
clone_size: few

cdr3_aa: CASSLEGTLDEQFF
cdr3_nt: TGCGCCAGCAGCTTGGAGGGTACACTAGATGAGCAGTTCTTC
cdr3_length: 14
v_call: TRBV5-1
d_call: .
j_call: TRBJ2-1
clone_size: few

cdr3_aa: CASSIMGYNEQFF
cdr3_nt: TGTGCCAGCAGTATTATGGGCTACAATGAGCAGTTCTTC
cdr3_length: 13
v_call: TRBV6-2/TRBV6-3
d_call: .
j_call: TRBJ2-1
clone_size: few

cdr3_aa: CASKAGDTDTQYF
cdr3_nt: TGTGCCAGCAAAGCGGGAGACACAGATACGCAGTATTTT
cdr3_length: 13
v_call: TRBV9
d_call: TRBD2
j_call: TRBJ2-3
clone_size: .

cdr3_aa: CASRPGTVGEQFF
cdr3_nt: TGTGCCAGCAGACCCGGTACAGTCGGTGAGCAGTTCTTC
cdr3_length: 13
v_call: TRBV6-5
d_call: .
j_call: TRBJ2-1
clone_size: .

cdr3_aa: CASSQEEGLYEQYF
cdr3_nt: TGCGCCAGCAGCCAAGAGGAGGGGCTCTACGAGCAGTACTTC
cdr3_length: 14
v_call: TRBV4-1
d_call: .
j_call: TRBJ2-7
clone_size: .

cdr3_aa: CATSDPGFGGTGELFF
cdr3_nt: TGTGCCACCAGTGACCCAGGATTCGGTGGCACCGGGGAGCTGTTTTTT
cdr3_length: 16
v_call: TRBV24-1
d_call: .
j_call: TRBJ2-2
clone_size: .

cdr3_aa: CASTVTGANVLTF
cdr3_nt: TGTGCCAGCACTGTCACTGGGGCCAACGTCCTGACTTTC
cdr3_length: 13
v_call: TRBV6-6
d_call: .
j_call: TRBJ2-6
clone_size: .

cdr3_aa: CASSGGGTIYF
cdr3_nt: TGTGCCAGCAGTGGTGGGGGCACCATATATTTT
cdr3_length: 11
v_call: TRBV6-2/TRBV6-3
d_call: .
j_call: TRBJ1-3
clone_size: .

cdr3_aa: CASSQGSGYTF
cdr3_nt: TGTGCCAGCAGCCAGGGATCCGGCTACACCTTC
cdr3_length: 11
v_call: TRBV3-1
d_call: .
j_call: TRBJ1-2
clone_size: .

cdr3_aa: CASSRLAGPRETQYF
cdr3_nt: TGTGCCAGCAGTCGACTAGCGGGGCCGAGGGAGACCCAGTACTTC
cdr3_length: 15
v_call: TRBV12-3/TRBV12-4
d_call: TRBD2
j_call: TRBJ2-5
clone_size: .

cdr3_aa: CASSLGLAGEGAETQYF
cdr3_nt: TGCGCCAGCAGCTTGGGACTAGCGGGAGAGGGGGCAGAGACCCAGTACTTC
cdr3_length: 17
v_call: TRBV5-1
d_call: TRBD2
j_call: TRBJ2-5
clone_size: few

cdr3_aa: CASSPGQGETEAFF
cdr3_nt: TGTGCCAGCTCACCGGGACAGGGAGAAACTGAAGCTTTCTTT
cdr3_length: 14
v_call: TRBV18
d_call: TRBD1
j_call: TRBJ1-1
clone_size: few

cdr3_aa: CASTPTSGSRYEQYF
cdr3_nt: TGTGCCAGCACCCCTACTAGCGGGAGTAGGTACGAGCAGTACTTC
cdr3_length: 15
v_call: TRBV6-5
d_call: TRBD2
j_call: TRBJ2-7
clone_size: few

cdr3_aa: CASRTSGREGEQFF
cdr3_nt: TGTGCCAGCAGAACTAGCGGGAGAGAGGGTGAGCAGTTCTTC
cdr3_length: 14
v_call: TRBV7-2
d_call: TRBD2
j_call: TRBJ2-1
clone_size: .

cdr3_aa: CASTPGTGVAETQYF
cdr3_nt: TGTGCCAGCACCCCAGGAACAGGGGTAGCAGAGACCCAGTACTTC
cdr3_length: 15
v_call: TRBV6-5
d_call: TRBD1
j_call: TRBJ2-5
clone_size: few

cdr3_aa: CASSPGREVGTQYF
cdr3_nt: TGTGCCAGCAGCCCCGGGCGGGAGGTCGGTACGCAGTATTTT
cdr3_length: 14
v_call: TRBV11-3
d_call: TRBD2
j_call: TRBJ2-3
clone_size: .

cdr3_aa: CASSQDLQSPYEQYF
cdr3_nt: TGTGCCAGCAGCCAAGATCTCCAGAGCCCCTACGAGCAGTACTTC
cdr3_length: 15
v_call: TRBV14
d_call: .
j_call: TRBJ2-7
clone_size: .

cdr3_aa: CSVVELTAEAFF
cdr3_nt: TGCAGCGTTGTAGAGCTTACCGCTGAAGCTTTCTTT
cdr3_length: 12
v_call: TRBV29-1
d_call: .
j_call: TRBJ1-1
clone_size: few

cdr3_aa: CASSYQLAGGVYEQYF
cdr3_nt: TGTGCCAGCAGCTATCAACTAGCGGGGGGCGTCTACGAGCAGTACTTC
cdr3_length: 16
v_call: TRBV7-9
d_call: TRBD2
j_call: TRBJ2-7
clone_size: .

cdr3_aa: CASRDGTGPFSGANVLTF
cdr3_nt: TGCGCCAGCCGCGATGGGACAGGGCCCTTCTCTGGGGCCAACGTCCTGACTTTC
cdr3_length: 18
v_call: TRBV5-1
d_call: TRBD1
j_call: TRBJ2-6
clone_size: few

cdr3_aa: CASSLDLNPYEQYF
cdr3_nt: TGTGCCAGCAGCTTAGACCTGAACCCCTACGAGCAGTACTTC
cdr3_length: 14
v_call: TRBV11-2
d_call: .
j_call: TRBJ2-7
clone_size: .

cdr3_aa: CASHWETRPYNEQFF
cdr3_nt: TGTGCCAGCCACTGGGAGACGCGCCCCTACAATGAGCAGTTCTTC
cdr3_length: 15
v_call: TRBV28
d_call: .
j_call: TRBJ2-1
clone_size: .

cdr3_aa: CASIRLASMGTILYEQYF
cdr3_nt: TGTGCCAGCATCAGACTCGCATCAATGGGAACTATTCTTTACGAGCAGTACTTC
cdr3_length: 18
v_call: TRBV6-7
d_call: .
j_call: TRBJ2-7
clone_size: .

cdr3_aa: CASSPPSVGSQYF
cdr3_nt: TGTGCCAGCAGCCCCCCGTCGGTGGGGTCCCAGTACTTC
cdr3_length: 13
v_call: TRBV7-2
d_call: .
j_call: TRBJ2-5
clone_size: .